This passage covers 6 T cell receptor beta chains from one sample sequenced in a study of blood T cell repertoires in COVID-19. The repertoire was sequenced with immunoSEQ multiplex PCR; TCRdb's copy has only in-frame clones and lacks some. This sample has approximately 130,000 clones; over 55% occur once, and the top ten carry 2% to 2.5%. Sequenced sample: peripheral blood. The source of these receptors is a woman in her 70s with acute or convalescent COVID-19.

This clone was seen only once. V usage is TRBV5-1 and J usage is TRBJ2-5; D is undetermined. Germline CDR1 is SGHRS and CDR2 is YFSETQ. The CDR3 has 13 residues. V was trimmed by 4 bases and J by 5 bases, leaving 12 bases between them. The CDR3 nucleotides read TGCGCCAGCAGCGTGGGGTCTCAGGAGACCCAGTACTTC. It codes for CASSVGSQETQYF. Full variable domain (outside the CDR3, taken from reference TRBV5-1 and TRBJ2-5): KAGVTQTPRYLIKTRGQQVTLSCSPISGHRSVSWYQQTPGQGLQFLFEYFSETQRNKGNFPGRFSGRQFSNSRSEMNVSTLELGDSALYLCASSVGSQETQYFGPGTRLLVL.

The rearrangement links TRBV5-5 to TRBJ1-5; weak D call: TRBD1 (5 bases). Germline V gene sequence: CDR1 SGHKS, CDR2 YYEKEE (reference sequence). V was trimmed by 0 bases and J by 9 bases, leaving 13 bases between them. The CDR3 extends over 14 amino acids. CDR3 nucleotide sequence: TGTGCCAGCAGCTTGGACCCAGGGATTGGGCCCCAGCATTTT. It is translated as CASSLDPGIGPQHF.

V gene TRBV6-6 combines with J gene TRBJ1-5, with 8 bases matching TRBD1. V gave up 5 bases and J gave up 3 bases; unmatched junction bases: 9. The CDR3 totals 16 residues. Germline lookup yields CDR1 MNHNY and CDR2 SVGAGI (reference sequence). The CDR3 is CASSRRPGQVNQPQHF. DNA for the CDR3: TGTGCCAGCAGTCGACGACCGGGACAGGTCAATCAGCCCCAGCATTTT.

This chain links TRBV12-3 or TRBV12-4 with TRBJ1-2; D not certain. V lost 4 bases, J lost 7 bases, and 7 bases lay in between. This CDR3 region has 11 residues. CDR3 sequence reads: CASSSGVGYTF. As DNA, the CDR3 is TGTGCCAGCAGTTCGGGTGTTGGCTACACCTTC.

This clone was detected only a few times. This chain uses TRBV19 with TRBJ2-5; D possibly corresponds to TRBD1 (6 bases). The CDR3 is made up of 13 amino acids. Germline V CDR1 and CDR2: LNHDA, SQIVND (reference sequence). V was clipped by 6 bases and J by 3 bases, with 11 bases between them. This chain's CDR3 is CASRRTVKETQYF. In nucleotides, the CDR3 is TGTGCCAGTAGGCGGACAGTAAAAGAGACCCAGTACTTC.

The chain couples TRBV10-1 to TRBJ2-1; TRBD2 matches 13 bases. There are 13 residues in the CDR3. Trimming at V came to 8 bases and at J to 13 bases, leaving 8 bases not matched to a gene. Germline V gives CDR1 WNHNN, CDR2 SYGVQD (reference sequence). Here the CDR3 reads CASGVLAGGPQFF. The CDR3 nucleotides are TGCGCCAGCGGAGTACTAGCGGGAGGGCCCCAGTTCTTC.